There are many counts of the clone carrying this T cell receptor (beta chain). Its antigen is as yet unknown. The authors amplified TCR beta CDR3 regions, and they did so from RNA transcripts for repertoire sequencing. HTBI primers were employed in first-round RT-PCR, then a second-round multiplex PCR followed. TCRdb processed the multiplex PCR reads anew with MiXCR; each CDR3 protein has one entry. The sample shows roughly 500,000 distinct CDR3 sequences, about 15% of them seen only once. The CDR3 is made up of 15 amino acids. V lost 5 bases, J lost 6 bases, and 19 bases lay in between. The germline gives CDR1 MNHNS, CDR2 SASEGT. This sample was included in a study of Graves' ophthalmopathy and Graves' hyperthyroidism. Points from the study as a whole: Cross-validated, the 13-signature model showed 87.88%/81.08% sensitivity/specificity, and 80%/75% in the test set. The model's prediction of ophthalmopathy progression had 70.59% sensitivity and around 72% specificity. Blood was where most expanded thyroid clonotypes above 0.001 frequency also turned up.

The TCR comes from a young woman with Graves' ophthalmopathy. The specimen sequenced was blood. The chain couples TRBV6-1 to TRBJ1-1; D may be TRBD1 (5 bases). CDR3 residues: CASSTGQPPWAEAFF. The CDR3 DNA reads as TGTGCCAGCAGTACCGGACAACCCCCCTGGGCTGAAGCTTTCTTT.